A selection of T cell receptor beta chains follows, all from one sample in a study of blood T cell repertoires in COVID-19. Using immunoSEQ multiplex PCR, the repertoire was profiled, and TCRdb retains in-frame clones only, with some absent. The sample shows under 250,000 clones, approximately 86% of them seen only once. Material for sequencing was peripheral blood. The receptors were sampled from a woman aged 80 or over with acute or convalescent COVID-19. CDR3s include the opening cysteine and the closing phenylalanine or tryptophan. D genes are given only for firm matches. Clone size is not always given. Where it is, it says once, few, many or a class for expanded clones.

length	D	V	J	size	DNA	CDR3
14	.	TRBV6-5	TRBJ1-2	.	TGTGCCAGCAGCTTCTCAGGGTGGAACTATGGCTACACCTTC	CASSFSGWNYGYTF
17	TRBD1	TRBV6-1	TRBJ1-3	.	TGTGCCAGCAGTGAACCCGGACAGGCCAGCTCTGGAAACACCATATATTTT	CASSEPGQASSGNTIYF
14	.	TRBV5-4	TRBJ2-1	.	TGTGCCAGCAGCCTAGACCGGTCCTACAATGAGCAGTTCTTC	CASSLDRSYNEQFF
14	.	TRBV7-7	TRBJ2-2	.	TGTGCCAGCAGCTTAGGGGTAGCCACCGGGGAGCTGTTTTTT	CASSLGVATGELFF
16	TRBD2	TRBV27	TRBJ2-1	.	TGTGCCAGCAGCCCTAGGGGCGGGGGCTCCTACAATGAGCAGTTCTTC	CASSPRGGGSYNEQFF
16	.	TRBV7-8	TRBJ2-2	few	TGTGCCAGCAGCGCTACGGCGGGGGCGGGCACCGGGGAGCTGTTTTTT	CASSATAGAGTGELFF
14	TRBD1	TRBV7-2	TRBJ2-7	.	TGTGCCAGCAGACCCGGGACAGGGATTTCGAAGCAGTACTTC	CASRPGTGISKQYF
15	.	TRBV2	TRBJ1-4	.	TGTGCCAGCAGTACCCCACAGGGCAGTCATGAAAAACTGTTTTTT	CASSTPQGSHEKLFF
14	.	TRBV10-3	TRBJ1-5	.	TGTGCCATCAGTGTAGGGGGGGCGGGTCAGCCCCAGCATTTT	CAISVGGAGQPQHF
15	.	TRBV5-8	TRBJ1-2	.	TGTGCCAGCAGCTCCTTCGTCCGAAATAGCTATGGCTACACCTTC	CASSSFVRNSYGYTF
13	.	TRBV6-1	TRBJ1-1	.	TGTGCCAGCAGTGAACAGTGGAGCACTGAAGCTTTCTTT	CASSEQWSTEAFF
17	TRBD1	TRBV7-9	TRBJ1-2	.	TGTGCCAGCAGCTTAGGGGCCACAGGGGCCGCTAACTATGGCTACACCTTC	CASSLGATGAANYGYTF
15	TRBD1	TRBV2	TRBJ2-2	.	TGTGCCAGCAGTGTTGACAGGGGGGTCACCGGGGAGCTGTTTTTT	CASSVDRGVTGELFF
14	.	TRBV11-1	TRBJ2-5	.	TGTGCCAGCAGCCGACAGGTGGGACAAGAGACCCAGTACTTC	CASSRQVGQETQYF
13	TRBD1	TRBV7-2	TRBJ2-1	.	TGTGCCAGCAGCCGAACAGGGGGCATGGACCAGTTCTTC	CASSRTGGMDQFF
16	TRBD2	TRBV3-1/TRBV3-2	TRBJ2-1	.	TGTGCCAGCAGCCAAGGTCCCGGGCTAGCGGGCAATGAGCAGTTCTTC	CASSQGPGLAGNEQFF
15	TRBD1	TRBV10-2	TRBJ1-1	.	TGCGCCAGCAGATTGACAGGGGTCCAGAACACTGAAGCTTTCTTT	CASRLTGVQNTEAFF
14	.	TRBV4-1	TRBJ1-2	.	TGCGCCAGCAGCCAAGGACACACTTCAGGCGGCTACACCTTC	CASSQGHTSGGYTF
15	TRBD2	TRBV4-1	TRBJ2-1	.	TGCGCCAGCAGCAGTCTAGCGGGGGAGACCTCACTCTTGTTCTTC	CASSSLAGETSLLFF
13	.	TRBV3-1/TRBV3-2	TRBJ1-2	.	TGTGCCAGCAGCCAAAACGGGAACTATGGCTACACCTTC	CASSQNGNYGYTF
17	.	TRBV7-2	TRBJ2-1	.	TGTGCCAGCAGCCCCAGCAGGGGTAGCTCTATCCACAATGAGCAGTTCTTC	CASSPSRGSSIHNEQFF
16	TRBD1	TRBV7-3	TRBJ2-1	.	TGTGCCAGCAGCTTCACCCCGGGACAGGGAGGGAGTGAGCAGTTCTTC	CASSFTPGQGGSEQFF
14	.	TRBV4-3	TRBJ2-2	.	TGCGCCAGCAGCCAAGATCCGGGTACCGGGGAGCTGTTTTTT	CASSQDPGTGELFF
15	.	TRBV27	TRBJ1-4	.	TGTGCCAGCAGCCGTGGTATGGCAGCTAATGAAAAACTGTTTTTT	CASSRGMAANEKLFF
16	TRBD1	TRBV28	TRBJ1-2	.	TGTGCCAGTGTGGGGAACAGGGGGGTCCTTACTCGCGGCTACACCTTC	CASVGNRGVLTRGYTF
13	TRBD1	TRBV6-1	TRBJ1-2	.	TGTGCCACCACAGACAGGGATGACTATGGCTACACCTTC	CATTDRDDYGYTF
12	.	TRBV3-1/TRBV3-2	TRBJ2-1	.	TGTGCCAGCAGCGCGCTTGGGGGCGAGCAGTTCTTC	CASSALGGEQFF
15	TRBD2	TRBV5-1	TRBJ2-7	.	TGCGCCAGCAGCTTGGAGGCGGGGGGCCAGTACGAGCAGTACTTC	CASSLEAGGQYEQYF
12	.	TRBV28	TRBJ2-7	.	TGTGCCAGCCAGTTGGGCGGACTCTTGCAGTACTTC	CASQLGGLLQYF
16	TRBD1	TRBV5-4	TRBJ2-5	.	TGTGCCAGCAGCCGTCGGACAGGGCCTGGGGAAGAGACCCAGTACTTC	CASSRRTGPGEETQYF
13	.	TRBV5-4	TRBJ2-7	.	TGTGCCAGCAGCTTGGGGACACTCCGCGAGCAGTACTTC	CASSLGTLREQYF
14	.	TRBV4-1	TRBJ1-6	few	TGCGCCAGCAGCCAAGAAGACAGCAATTCACCCCTCCACTTT	CASSQEDSNSPLHF
15	TRBD1	TRBV11-3	TRBJ1-4	.	TGTGCCAGCAGCGACAGGGTCGGGCCTAATGAAAAACTGTTTTTT	CASSDRVGPNEKLFF
14	.	TRBV3-1/TRBV3-2	TRBJ2-5	.	TGTGCCAGCACGTTTCAGGGTGTAGGGGAGACCCAGTACTTC	CASTFQGVGETQYF
20	TRBD2	TRBV4-2	TRBJ2-1	.	TGTGCCAGCAGCCGCCTTTACGGACTCGCGGGGGGGAGCTCCTACAATGAGCAGTTCTTC	CASSRLYGLAGGSSYNEQFF
18	TRBD1	TRBV6-2/TRBV6-3	TRBJ2-2	once	TGTGCCAGCAGTTACACCCAATGGACAGGCAGTTTATCCGGGGAGCTGTTTTTT	CASSYTQWTGSLSGELFF
12	TRBD1	TRBV29-1	TRBJ2-7	.	TGCAACAACGACAGGGTCGACTACGAGCAGTACTTC	CNNDRVDYEQYF
15	TRBD2	TRBV6-5	TRBJ2-7	once	TGTGCCAGCACCCTACGGACTAGCGGGGCGCACGAGCAGTACTTC	CASTLRTSGAHEQYF
15	TRBD1	TRBV2	TRBJ1-5	few	TGTGCCAGCAGTCGGGACAGGGGGCCCAATCAGCCCCAGCATTTT	CASSRDRGPNQPQHF
18	TRBD1	TRBV6-2/TRBV6-3	TRBJ1-1	.	TGTGCCAGCAGTTCCTGGGGACAGAATCCTTTATCGAACACTGAAGCTTTCTTT	CASSSWGQNPLSNTEAFF
14	.	TRBV29-1	TRBJ2-2	.	TGCAGCGTTGGCGGTGAAGCGAACACCGGGGAGCTGTTTTTT	CSVGGEANTGELFF
18	TRBD1	TRBV7-9	TRBJ1-1	.	TGTGCCAGCAGCCCACCGGGACAGATCTCCGAGAGGAACACTGAAGCTTTCTTT	CASSPPGQISERNTEAFF
15	.	TRBV14	TRBJ2-1	.	TGTGCCAGCAGCCAATGGGGACTCTCAGGGAATGAGCAGTTCTTC	CASSQWGLSGNEQFF
14	.	TRBV7-8	TRBJ1-2	.	TGTGCCAGCACCTCGGGTGAACGTCATCGTGGCTACACCTTC	CASTSGERHRGYTF
14	.	TRBV7-2	TRBJ1-2	.	TGTGCCAGCAGCTTAGGTGGGGGAGGCTATGGCTACACCTTC	CASSLGGGGYGYTF
16	.	TRBV6-1	TRBJ1-4	few	TGTGCCAGCAGTGGGCAAAATGCCGGCGAGGGTGAAAAACTGTTTTTT	CASSGQNAGEGEKLFF
14	TRBD1	TRBV2	TRBJ1-5	.	TGTGCCAGCAGTATGGGACAGGAGCTTCGGCCCCAGCATTTT	CASSMGQELRPQHF
16	TRBD1	TRBV3-1/TRBV3-2	TRBJ1-1	.	TGTGCCAGCAGGCAAAGGACAGGGATGGGGAACACTGAAGCTTTCTTT	CASRQRTGMGNTEAFF
13	TRBD1	TRBV7-9	TRBJ1-2	.	TGTGCCAGCAGCTCCGGGACAGGTGACGGCTACACCTTC	CASSSGTGDGYTF
14	TRBD1	TRBV10-3	TRBJ1-5	once	TGTGCCATCAGCCTTGACAGGGGCAATCAGCCCCAGCATTTT	CAISLDRGNQPQHF